The rows below give T cell receptor beta chains drawn from one sample of a study of regulatory T cells in long-lasting Graves disease. TCRdb re-derived calls from the multiplex PCR reads in MiXCR, one entry per CDR3 protein. The sample holds some 440,000 distinct CDR3 sequences, 20% to 25% seen once. Material: peripheral blood mononuclear cells (PBMCs), obtained when the disease was refractory, from a patient treated with antithyroid drugs. The receptor source for this set is a female donor with Graves disease. Each CDR3 is given with its conserved first and last residue. Fields, in order: J gene, V gene, clone size, D gene, CDR3 protein, CDR3 DNA. D genes are given only for firm matches. Size tells how often a clone was seen (once, few, many) or the class of an expanded clone, and some rows leave it out.

j_gene: TRBJ2-7
v_gene: TRBV6-1
abundance: many
d_gene: TRBD1
CDR3aa: CASSRGQANEQYF
CDR3nt: TGTGCCAGCAGCAGGGGACAGGCTAACGAGCAGTACTTC

j_gene: TRBJ1-3
v_gene: TRBV7-2
abundance: .
d_gene: .
CDR3aa: CASSFAYSGNTIYF
CDR3nt: TGTGCCAGCAGCTTCGCCTACTCTGGAAACACCATATATTTT

j_gene: TRBJ2-5
v_gene: TRBV30
abundance: .
d_gene: .
CDR3aa: CALDRRRGETQYF
CDR3nt: TGTGCCTTGGACCGAAGAAGGGGAGAGACCCAGTACTTC

j_gene: TRBJ2-7
v_gene: TRBV28
abundance: many
d_gene: .
CDR3aa: CASLGRGTLGGYEQYF
CDR3nt: TGTGCCAGCCTAGGGCGGGGCACCCTGGGGGGCTACGAGCAGTACTTC

j_gene: TRBJ2-2
v_gene: TRBV7-9
abundance: .
d_gene: TRBD2
CDR3aa: CASSLPGIAGEAGELFF
CDR3nt: TGTGCCAGCAGCTTACCCGGAATAGCGGGAGAGGCCGGGGAGCTGTTTTTT

j_gene: TRBJ2-1
v_gene: TRBV7-2
abundance: few
d_gene: .
CDR3aa: CASSLAGLHNEQFF
CDR3nt: TGTGCCAGCAGCTTAGCAGGACTTCACAATGAGCAGTTCTTC

j_gene: TRBJ2-7
v_gene: TRBV12-3/TRBV12-4
abundance: many
d_gene: .
CDR3aa: CASSFSGGFLHEQYF
CDR3nt: TGTGCCAGCAGTTTTTCAGGGGGGTTCCTTCACGAGCAGTACTTC

j_gene: TRBJ2-7
v_gene: TRBV11-2
abundance: many
d_gene: .
CDR3aa: CASSSLRERHYEQYF
CDR3nt: TGTGCCAGCAGCTCCCTCCGGGAGCGTCACTACGAGCAGTACTTC

j_gene: TRBJ2-5
v_gene: TRBV7-8
abundance: few
d_gene: .
CDR3aa: CASSFFREETQYF
CDR3nt: TGTGCCAGCAGCTTTTTCAGAGAAGAGACCCAGTACTTC

j_gene: TRBJ1-1
v_gene: TRBV19
abundance: many
d_gene: TRBD1
CDR3aa: CASNVGQVTEAFF
CDR3nt: TGTGCCAGTAATGTGGGACAGGTCACTGAAGCTTTCTTT